Listed here are 9 T cell receptor beta chains from one sample, sequenced in a study of T cells expressing NK-cell markers. TCRdb re-called the 5' RACE reads, yielding one record per CDR3 amino acid sequence without DNA. The table for this sample gives 250,000 to 300,000 distinct CDR3 sequences. Sequenced sample: blood T cells: a sorted CD56 or NKG2C T cell subset, CD4+ or CD8+ T cells, or bulk PBMC T cells (not recorded which). All receptors derive from a man in his late teens or twenties in good health.

The V gene is TRBV19, the J gene TRBJ2-1; TCRdb gives TRBD1 as the D gene, but with no DNA this cannot be confirmed. The CDR3 sequence is 14 residues long. In germline, CDR1 is LNHDA, CDR2 SQIVND (reference sequence). The CDR3 is CASKSGDLYNEQFF. The complete variable domain, with remaining parts taken from reference TRBV19 and TRBJ2-1, reads DGGITQSPKYLFRKEGQNVTLSCEQNLNHDAMYWYRQDPGQGLRLIYYSQIVNDFQKGDIAEGYSVSREKKESFPLTVTSAQKNPTAFYLCASKSGDLYNEQFFGPGTRLTVL.

The chain recombines TRBV5-1 with TRBJ2-4; with no DNA, the TCRdb D assignment of TRBD2 cannot be verified. Germline CDR1 reads SGHRS; CDR2 reads YFSETQ. This CDR3 is 15 amino acids long. The CDR3: CASSLDVAGVGIQYF.

The chain employs TRBV27 and TRBJ2-1; TCRdb selects TRBD1, and the lack of DNA leaves this call unchecked. The CDR3 runs 18 residues. The germline V gene encodes CDR1 MNHEY and CDR2 SMNVEV (reference sequence). This chain's CDR3 is CAISGWRGGTGGYNEQFF.

The CDR3 sequence is CASSLAGVDLETQYF. The chain recombines TRBV7-6 with TRBJ2-5. This CDR3 contains 15 residues. In germline, CDR1 is SGHVS, CDR2 FNYEAQ.

The chain recombines TRBV24-1 with TRBJ2-1; TCRdb selects TRBD2, and the lack of DNA leaves this call unchecked. Germline V gives CDR1 KGHDR, CDR2 SFDVKD. The CDR3 consists of 17 residues. CDR3 sequence reads: CATSDLRGGLAGGWQFF.

The rearrangement joins TRBV6-1 to TRBJ2-2; the TCRdb call, TRBD2, lacks DNA for checking. Germline-derived CDR1 and CDR2 are MNHNS and SASEGT. CDR3 length: 17 amino acids. Here the CDR3 reads CASSQTSGGTNTGELFF.

The rearrangement uses TRBV27 and TRBJ2-2; TCRdb's D call, TRBD2, is unchecked because there is no DNA. CDR3 length equals 17 residues. Looked up from germline, CDR1 is MNHEY and CDR2 is SMNVEV (reference sequence). The CDR3 is CASSFDPGTFNTGELFF.

This sequence joins TRBV20-1 and TRBJ2-5; no DNA is available, so the TRBD1 call from TCRdb remains unchecked. The CDR3 covers 16 residues. Per germline, CDR1 DFQATT and CDR2 SNEGSKA (reference sequence). This CDR3 reads CSARISDRGRGETQYF.

The chain employs TRBV20-1 and TRBJ2-1; the D call from TCRdb, TRBD1, cannot be confirmed without DNA. Per germline, CDR1 DFQATT and CDR2 SNEGSKA (reference sequence). The CDR3 covers 13 residues. The CDR3 loop is CSAKGTGYNEQFF.